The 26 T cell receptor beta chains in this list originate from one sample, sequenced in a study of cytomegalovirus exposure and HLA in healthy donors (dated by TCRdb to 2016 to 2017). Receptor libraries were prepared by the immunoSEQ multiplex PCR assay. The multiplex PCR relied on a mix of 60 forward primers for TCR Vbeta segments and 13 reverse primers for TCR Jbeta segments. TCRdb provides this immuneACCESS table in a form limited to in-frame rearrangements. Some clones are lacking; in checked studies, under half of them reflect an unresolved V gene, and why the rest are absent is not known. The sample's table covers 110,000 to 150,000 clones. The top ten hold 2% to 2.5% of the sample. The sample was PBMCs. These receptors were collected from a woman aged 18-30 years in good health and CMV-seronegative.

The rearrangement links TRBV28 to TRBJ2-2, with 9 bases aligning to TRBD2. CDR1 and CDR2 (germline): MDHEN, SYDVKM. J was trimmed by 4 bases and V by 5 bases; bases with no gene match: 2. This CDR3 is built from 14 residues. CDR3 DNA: TGTGCCAGCAGTGAGCGGGAGGTCACCGGGGAGCTGTTTTTT. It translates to CASSEREVTGELFF.

CDR3 coding DNA: TGTGCCAGCAGCTTGGCCCTGAGGGATGGATATGGCTACACCTTC. Protein sequence: CASSLALRDGYGYTF. The chain combines TRBV5-8 with TRBJ1-2; unclear D gene. Germline V gives CDR1 SGHTS, CDR2 YDEGEE. CDR3 length: 15 amino acids. V lost 0 bases and J 5 bases, leaving 14 bases between the germline ends.

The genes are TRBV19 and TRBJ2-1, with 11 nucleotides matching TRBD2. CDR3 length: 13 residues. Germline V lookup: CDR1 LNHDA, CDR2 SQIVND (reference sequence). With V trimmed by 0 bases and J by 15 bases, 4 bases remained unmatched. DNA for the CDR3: TGTGCCAGTAGTATAGATCTAGCGGGAGGTTCGTTCTTC. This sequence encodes CASSIDLAGGSFF.

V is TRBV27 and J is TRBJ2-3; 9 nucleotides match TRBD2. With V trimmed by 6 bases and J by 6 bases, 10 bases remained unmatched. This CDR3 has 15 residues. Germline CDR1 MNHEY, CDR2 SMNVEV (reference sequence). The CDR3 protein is CASSRSGRPGDTQYF. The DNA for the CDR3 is TGTGCCAGCAGCCGTAGCGGGAGACCAGGGGATACGCAGTATTTT.

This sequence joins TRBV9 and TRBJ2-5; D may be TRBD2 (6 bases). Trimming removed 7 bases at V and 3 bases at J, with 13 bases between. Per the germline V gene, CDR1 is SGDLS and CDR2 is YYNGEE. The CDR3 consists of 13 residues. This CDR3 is CASGSGVEETQYF. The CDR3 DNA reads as TGTGCCAGCGGGTCGGGAGTTGAAGAGACCCAGTACTTC.

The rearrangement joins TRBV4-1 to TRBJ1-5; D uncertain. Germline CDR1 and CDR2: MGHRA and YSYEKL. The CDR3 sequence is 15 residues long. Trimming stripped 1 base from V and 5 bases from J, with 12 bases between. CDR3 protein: CASSQGRLGDQPQHF. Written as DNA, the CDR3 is TGCGCCAGCAGCCAAGGGAGATTAGGCGATCAGCCCCAGCATTTT.

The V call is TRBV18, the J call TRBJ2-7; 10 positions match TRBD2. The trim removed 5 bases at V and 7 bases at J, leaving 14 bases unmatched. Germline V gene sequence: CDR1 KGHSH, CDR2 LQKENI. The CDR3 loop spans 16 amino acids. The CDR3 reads CASSLLGSGGPSEQYV. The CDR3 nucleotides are TGTGCCAGCTCATTGCTGGGTAGCGGGGGGCCCTCTGAGCAGTACGTC.

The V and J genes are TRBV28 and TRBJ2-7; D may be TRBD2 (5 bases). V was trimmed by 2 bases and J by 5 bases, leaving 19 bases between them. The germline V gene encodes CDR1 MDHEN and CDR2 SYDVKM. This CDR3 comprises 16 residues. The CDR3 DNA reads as TGTGCCAGCAGTTTAAGTCGGTACGGAGGAGAAGACGAGCAGTACGTC. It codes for CASSLSRYGGEDEQYV.

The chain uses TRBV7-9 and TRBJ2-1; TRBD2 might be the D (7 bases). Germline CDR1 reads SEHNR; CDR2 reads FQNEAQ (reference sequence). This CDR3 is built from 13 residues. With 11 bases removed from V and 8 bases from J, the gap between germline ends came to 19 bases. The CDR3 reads CAGGAGEMDEQFF. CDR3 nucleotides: TGTGCCGGGGGGGCGGGAGAGATGGATGAGCAGTTCTTC.

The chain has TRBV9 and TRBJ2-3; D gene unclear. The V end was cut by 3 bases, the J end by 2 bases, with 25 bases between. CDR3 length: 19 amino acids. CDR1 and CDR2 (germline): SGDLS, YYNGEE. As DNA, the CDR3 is TGTGCCAGCAGCGGAGGAACCAACCCGGTGTTCTCCAACACAGATACGCAGTATTTT. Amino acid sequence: CASSGGTNPVFSNTDTQYF.

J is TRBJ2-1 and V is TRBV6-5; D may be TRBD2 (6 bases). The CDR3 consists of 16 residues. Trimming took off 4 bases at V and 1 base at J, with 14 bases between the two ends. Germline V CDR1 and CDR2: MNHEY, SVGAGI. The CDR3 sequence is CASSSGGTVSYNEQFF. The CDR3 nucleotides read TGTGCCAGCAGTTCCGGGGGAACGGTTTCCTACAATGAGCAGTTCTTC.

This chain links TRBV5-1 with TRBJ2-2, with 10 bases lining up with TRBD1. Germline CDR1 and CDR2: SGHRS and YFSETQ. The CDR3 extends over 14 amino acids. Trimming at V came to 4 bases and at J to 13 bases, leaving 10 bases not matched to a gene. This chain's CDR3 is CASSPFRDRGWLFF. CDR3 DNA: TGCGCCAGCAGCCCGTTCCGGGACAGGGGTTGGCTGTTTTTT.

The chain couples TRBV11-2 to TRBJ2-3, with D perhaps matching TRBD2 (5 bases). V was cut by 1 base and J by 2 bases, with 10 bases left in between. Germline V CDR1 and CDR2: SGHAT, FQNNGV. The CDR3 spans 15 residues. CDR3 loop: CASSLVGVPTDTQYF. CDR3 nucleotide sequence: TGTGCCAGCAGCTTAGTCGGGGTTCCCACAGATACGCAGTATTTT. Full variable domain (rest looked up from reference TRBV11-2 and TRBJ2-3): EAGVAQSPRYKIIEKRQSVAFWCNPISGHATLYWYQQILGQGPKLLIQFQNNGVVDDSQLPKDRFSAERLKGVDSTLKIQPAKLEDSAVYLCASSLVGVPTDTQYFGPGTRLTVL.

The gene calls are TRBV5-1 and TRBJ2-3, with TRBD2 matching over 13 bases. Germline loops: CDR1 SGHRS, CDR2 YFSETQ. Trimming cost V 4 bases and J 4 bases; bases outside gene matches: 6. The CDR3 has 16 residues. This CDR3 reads CASSVRLAGGSDTQYF. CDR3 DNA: TGCGCCAGCAGCGTTAGACTAGCGGGAGGATCAGATACGCAGTATTTT.

As DNA, the CDR3 is TGTGCCAGCAGTGATGGTGCTCAAGGAGGGAACACTGAAGCTTTCTTT. Translated, it gives CASSDGAQGGNTEAFF. The J gene is TRBJ1-1, the V gene TRBV6-1; D is unclear. V was cut by 3 bases and J by 1 base, with 15 bases left in between. CDR1 is MNHNS, CDR2 SASEGT, per germline. This CDR3 has 16 residues.

This chain's CDR3 is CASSDPAGTSGMGNEQFF. CDR3 nucleotides: TGTGCCAGCAGTGACCCCGCCGGGACTAGCGGGATGGGGAATGAGCAGTTCTTC. V is TRBV6-4 and J is TRBJ2-1, with 13 bases identical to TRBD2. V lost 2 bases and J lost 7; bases outside the gene matches: 11. This CDR3 comprises 18 residues. The V gene's germline CDR1 is MRHNA and CDR2 SNTAGT.

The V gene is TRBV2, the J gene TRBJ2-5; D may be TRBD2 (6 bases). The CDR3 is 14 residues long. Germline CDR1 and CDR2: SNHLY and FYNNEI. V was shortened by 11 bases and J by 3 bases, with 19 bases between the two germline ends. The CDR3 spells CASLGLRGKETQYF. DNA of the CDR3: TGTGCCTCCTTAGGCTTGCGGGGTAAAGAGACCCAGTACTTC.

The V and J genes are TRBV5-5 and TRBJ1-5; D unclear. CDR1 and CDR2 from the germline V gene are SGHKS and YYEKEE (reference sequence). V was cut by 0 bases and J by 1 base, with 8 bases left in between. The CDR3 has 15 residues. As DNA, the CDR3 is TGTGCCAGCAGCTTGGCCCGCAGGAGCAATCAGCCCCAGCATTTT. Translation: CASSLARRSNQPQHF.

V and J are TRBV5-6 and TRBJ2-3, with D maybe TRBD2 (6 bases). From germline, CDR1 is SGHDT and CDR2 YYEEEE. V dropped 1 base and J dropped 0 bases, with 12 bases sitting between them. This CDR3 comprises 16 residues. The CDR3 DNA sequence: TGTGCCAGCAGCTTGCGGGACTGGTATAGCACAGATACGCAGTATTTT. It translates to CASSLRDWYSTDTQYF.

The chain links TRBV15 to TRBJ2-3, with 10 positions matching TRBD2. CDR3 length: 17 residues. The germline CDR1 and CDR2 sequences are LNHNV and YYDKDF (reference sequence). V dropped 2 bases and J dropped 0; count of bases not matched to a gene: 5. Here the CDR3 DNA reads TGTGCCACCAGCAGATCGAGGACTAGCGGAAGCACAGATACGCAGTATTTT. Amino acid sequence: CATSRSRTSGSTDTQYF.

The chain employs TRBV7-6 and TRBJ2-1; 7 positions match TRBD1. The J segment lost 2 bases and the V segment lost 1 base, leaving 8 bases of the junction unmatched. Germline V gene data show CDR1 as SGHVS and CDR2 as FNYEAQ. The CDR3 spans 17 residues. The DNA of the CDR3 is TGTGCCAGCAGCTTAGAAACCGGACAGGTCCCCTACAATGAGCAGTTCTTC. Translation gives CASSLETGQVPYNEQFF.

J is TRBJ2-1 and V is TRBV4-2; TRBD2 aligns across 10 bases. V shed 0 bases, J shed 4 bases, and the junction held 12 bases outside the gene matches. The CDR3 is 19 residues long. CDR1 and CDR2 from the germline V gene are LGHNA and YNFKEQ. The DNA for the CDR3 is TGTGCCAGCAGCCAAGATGAGCTAGCGGGAGTGATCGGATACAATGAGCAGTTCTTC. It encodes CASSQDELAGVIGYNEQFF.

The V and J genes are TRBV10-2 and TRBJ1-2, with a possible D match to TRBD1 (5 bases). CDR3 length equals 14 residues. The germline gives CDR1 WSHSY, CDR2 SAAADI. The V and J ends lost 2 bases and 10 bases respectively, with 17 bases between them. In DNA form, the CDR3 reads TGCGCCAGCAGTGAGGGGGCAGAACTAAGGGTCTACACCTTC. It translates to CASSEGAELRVYTF.

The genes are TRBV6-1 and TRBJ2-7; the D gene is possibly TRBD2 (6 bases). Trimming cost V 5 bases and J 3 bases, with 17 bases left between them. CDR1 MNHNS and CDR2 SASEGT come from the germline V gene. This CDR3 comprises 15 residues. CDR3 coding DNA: TGTGCCAGCAGTCTCTCCGGGACTGGCTTCTACGAGCAGTACTTC. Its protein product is CASSLSGTGFYEQYF.

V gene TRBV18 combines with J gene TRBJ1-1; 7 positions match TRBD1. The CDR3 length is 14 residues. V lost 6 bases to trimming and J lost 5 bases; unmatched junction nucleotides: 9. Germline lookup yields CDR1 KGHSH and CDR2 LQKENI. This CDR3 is CASSRQGMETEAFF. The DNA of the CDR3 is TGTGCCAGCTCCCGACAGGGAATGGAAACTGAAGCTTTCTTT.

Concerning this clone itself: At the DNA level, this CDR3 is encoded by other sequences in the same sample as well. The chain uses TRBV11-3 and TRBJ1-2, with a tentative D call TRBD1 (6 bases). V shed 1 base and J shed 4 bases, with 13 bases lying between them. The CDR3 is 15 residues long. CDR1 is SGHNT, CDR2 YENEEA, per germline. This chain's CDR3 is CASSLGGGVIYGYTF. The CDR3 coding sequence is TGTGCCAGCAGCTTAGGTGGGGGCGTAATCTATGGCTACACCTTC.